This T cell receptor (beta chain) was documented in a study of regulatory T cells in long-lasting Graves disease. Study-wide results and limits: Persistent disease was characterized by preferential usage of TRBV28, TRBJ1-2 and TRBJ2-5.

The time point was: newly diagnosed GD, antithyroid drugs for less than 3 months. PBMCs provided the RNA from which the TCR library was made. Arm-PCR with iRepertoire HTBI primers amplified the CDR3 regions for these TCR beta libraries. From the multiplex PCR reads, TCRdb called clonotypes with MiXCR, one entry per CDR3 protein. The sample records some 460,000 distinct CDR3 sequences, around 15% being singletons. About this clonotype itself: What it binds is not known.

V was pared by 2 bases and J by 0 bases, with 14 bases between. The V gene's germline CDR1 is MGHDK and CDR2 SYGVNS. The CDR3 contains 16 residues. The same data also contributed to another study, on T cells in Graves' hyperthyroidism and ophthalmopathy. This second study says: Hyperthyroidism in the patients, aged 18 to 65, was newly diagnosed and under 2 months in duration. The HTBI primer set served for first-round RT-PCR of the TCR CDR3. Among thyroid clonotypes expanded above 0.001, most also appeared in blood.

Sequencing used peripheral blood mononuclear cells (PBMCs), obtained at new diagnosis, from a patient treated with antithyroid drugs. The clonotype comes from a man aged 40-55 years with Graves disease. The chain recombines TRBV25-1 with TRBJ2-7; possible D gene TRBD1, 7 bases. The CDR3 sequence is CASSENWGDSSYEQYF. In DNA form, the CDR3 reads TGTGCCAGCAGTGAAAACTGGGGGGACAGCTCCTACGAGCAGTACTTC.